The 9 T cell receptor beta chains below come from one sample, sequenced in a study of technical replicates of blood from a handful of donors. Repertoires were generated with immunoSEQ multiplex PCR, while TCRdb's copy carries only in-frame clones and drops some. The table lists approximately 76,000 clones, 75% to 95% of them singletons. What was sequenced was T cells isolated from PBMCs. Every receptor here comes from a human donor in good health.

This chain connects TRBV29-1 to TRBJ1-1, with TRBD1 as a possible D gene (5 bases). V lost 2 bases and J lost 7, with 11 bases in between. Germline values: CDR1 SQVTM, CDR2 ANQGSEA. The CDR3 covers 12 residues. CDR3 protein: CSVERGSYEAFF. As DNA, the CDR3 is TGCAGCGTTGAAAGGGGATCTTATGAAGCTTTCTTT.

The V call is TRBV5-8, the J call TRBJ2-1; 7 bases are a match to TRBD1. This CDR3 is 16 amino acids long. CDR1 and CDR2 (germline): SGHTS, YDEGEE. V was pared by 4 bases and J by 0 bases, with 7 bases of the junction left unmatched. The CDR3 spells CASSMEQGSSYNEQFF. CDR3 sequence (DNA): TGTGCCAGCAGCATGGAACAGGGGAGCTCCTACAATGAGCAGTTCTTC.

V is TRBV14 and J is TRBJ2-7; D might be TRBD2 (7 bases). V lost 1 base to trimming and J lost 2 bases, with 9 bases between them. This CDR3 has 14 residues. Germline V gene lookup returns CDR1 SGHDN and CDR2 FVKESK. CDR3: CASSQGGGPYEQYF. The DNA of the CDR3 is TGTGCCAGCAGCCAAGGGGGGGGCCCCTACGAGCAGTACTTC.

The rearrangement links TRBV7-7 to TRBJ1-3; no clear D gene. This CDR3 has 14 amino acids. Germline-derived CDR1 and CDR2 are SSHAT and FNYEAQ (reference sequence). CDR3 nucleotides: TGTGGAGTAGGGAGGGCCTACTCTGGAAACACCATATATTTT. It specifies CGVGRAYSGNTIYF.

CDR3: CASSVRGETQYF. The CDR3 nucleotides are TGTGCCAGCAGCGTCAGGGGGGAGACCCAGTACTTC. V gene TRBV5-6 combines with J gene TRBJ2-5; 7 positions match TRBD1. The junction had 2 bases not matched to a gene; V was cut back by 4 bases and J by 5 bases. Germline values: CDR1 SGHDT, CDR2 YYEEEE. This CDR3 is built from 12 residues.

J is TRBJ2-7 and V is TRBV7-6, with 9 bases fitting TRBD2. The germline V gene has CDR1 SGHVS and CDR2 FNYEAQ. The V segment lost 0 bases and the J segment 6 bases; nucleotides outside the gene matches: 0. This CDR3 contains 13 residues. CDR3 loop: CASSLALAGEQYF. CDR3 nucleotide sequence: TGTGCCAGCAGCTTAGCACTAGCGGGCGAGCAGTACTTC.

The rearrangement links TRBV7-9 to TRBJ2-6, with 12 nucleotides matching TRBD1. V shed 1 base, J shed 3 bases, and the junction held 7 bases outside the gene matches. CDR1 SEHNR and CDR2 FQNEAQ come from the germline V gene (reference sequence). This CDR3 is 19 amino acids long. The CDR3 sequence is CASSLVPGQGAHGANVLTF. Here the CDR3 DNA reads TGTGCCAGCAGCTTAGTTCCGGGACAGGGGGCCCATGGGGCCAACGTCCTGACTTTC.

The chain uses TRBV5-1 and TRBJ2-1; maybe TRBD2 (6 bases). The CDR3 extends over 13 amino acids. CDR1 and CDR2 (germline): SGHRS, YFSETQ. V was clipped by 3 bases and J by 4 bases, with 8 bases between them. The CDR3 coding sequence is TGCGCCAGCAGCTCGGAGGGTTACAATGAGCAGTTCTTC. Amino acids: CASSSEGYNEQFF.

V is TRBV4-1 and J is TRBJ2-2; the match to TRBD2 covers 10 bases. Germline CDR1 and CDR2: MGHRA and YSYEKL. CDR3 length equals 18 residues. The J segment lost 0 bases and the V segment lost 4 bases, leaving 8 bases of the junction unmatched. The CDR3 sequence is CASSRTSGGVPNTGELFF. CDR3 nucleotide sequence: TGCGCCAGCAGCCGGACTAGCGGTGGGGTCCCGAACACCGGGGAGCTGTTTTTT.